This is a list of T cell receptor beta chains from one sample in a study of blood T cell repertoires in COVID-19. TCRdb's copy holds only in-frame clones and misses some; the assay was immunoSEQ multiplex PCR. The profile covers about 270,000 clones, with approximately 88% appearing a single time and around 1% taken by the ten largest. Material: PBMCs or T cells enriched from blood (not recorded which). Receptor source: a woman aged 30 to 39 who had recovered from COVID-19. Each CDR3 is given with its conserved first and last residue. Each record gives: clone size, V gene, J gene, CDR3 protein. Size values are once, few and many counts, or a class for expanded clones, and some rows have none.

size: NA
V: TRBV27
J: TRBJ1-6
CDR3: CASSFHRVGSPLHF

size: NA
V: TRBV2
J: TRBJ2-7
CDR3: CASSEFRPEAAYEQYF

size: NA
V: TRBV9
J: TRBJ2-1
CDR3: CASSVVSSNEQFF

size: NA
V: TRBV27
J: TRBJ2-7
CDR3: CASSFQSGTDISYEQYF

size: NA
V: TRBV4-1
J: TRBJ1-1
CDR3: CASSPPGATEAFF

size: NA
V: TRBV19
J: TRBJ2-3
CDR3: CASSRGDPPDTQYF

size: NA
V: TRBV30
J: TRBJ2-7
CDR3: CAWRAGGLHEQYF

size: NA
V: TRBV7-9
J: TRBJ2-6
CDR3: CASSDSGQGSGANVLTF

size: NA
V: TRBV28
J: TRBJ1-4
CDR3: CASSPDRETEKLFF

size: NA
V: TRBV29-1
J: TRBJ1-1
CDR3: CSGSGQTNTEAFF

size: NA
V: TRBV7-7
J: TRBJ2-2
CDR3: CASSHTFRASGGNTGELFF

size: NA
V: TRBV16
J: TRBJ1-2
CDR3: CASSQAGGSYGYTF

size: once
V: TRBV28
J: TRBJ1-2
CDR3: CASRRYSRGLYGYTF

size: few
V: TRBV7-3
J: TRBJ2-7
CDR3: CASSLRAGGDEQYF

size: NA
V: TRBV7-2
J: TRBJ2-1
CDR3: CASSLFLASSSYNEQFF

size: once
V: TRBV7-9
J: TRBJ2-5
CDR3: CASSEGGTIQETQYF